These T cell receptor beta chains were read from a single sample in a study of blood T cell repertoires in COVID-19. Clones were read by immunoSEQ multiplex PCR, and TCRdb kept only the in-frame ones, dropping some. The table includes a few hundred thousand clones, roughly 84% detected once. Sequencing input: peripheral blood. All receptors come from a woman between 45 and 65 years old with acute or convalescent COVID-19. Each CDR3 is given with its conserved first and last residue. The D gene is left open where the match is weak. Only part of the rows carry a size: once, few, many, or a class if the clone is expanded.

V gene: TRBV27
clone size: .
J gene: TRBJ1-2
D gene: TRBD1
CDR3 protein: CASSLGTGGYGYTF
CDR3 DNA: TGTGCCAGCAGTTTAGGGACAGGGGGCTATGGCTACACCTTC

V gene: TRBV9
clone size: .
J gene: TRBJ2-6
D gene: .
CDR3 protein: CASSPSGANVLTF
CDR3 DNA: TGTGCCAGCAGCCCTTCTGGGGCCAACGTCCTGACTTTC

V gene: TRBV7-2
clone size: .
J gene: TRBJ2-7
D gene: .
CDR3 protein: CASSQGGPSSYEQYF
CDR3 DNA: TGTGCCAGCAGCCAAGGAGGACCCTCTTCCTACGAGCAGTACTTC

V gene: TRBV6-6
clone size: .
J gene: TRBJ1-2
D gene: .
CDR3 protein: CASRGRVANYGYTF
CDR3 DNA: TGTGCCAGCCGAGGGCGGGTGGCGAACTATGGCTACACCTTC

V gene: TRBV14
clone size: .
J gene: TRBJ2-1
D gene: .
CDR3 protein: CASSQDWEFYNEQFF
CDR3 DNA: TGTGCCAGCAGCCAAGATTGGGAGTTCTACAATGAGCAGTTCTTC

V gene: TRBV3-1/TRBV3-2
clone size: .
J gene: TRBJ2-7
D gene: .
CDR3 protein: CASSQSRGRRNEQYF
CDR3 DNA: TGTGCCAGCAGCCAAAGCCGGGGGAGAAGGAACGAGCAGTACTTC

V gene: TRBV28
clone size: once
J gene: TRBJ1-2
D gene: .
CDR3 protein: CASRGGGYGYTF
CDR3 DNA: TGTGCCAGCAGAGGGGGGGGCTATGGCTACACCTTC

V gene: TRBV4-1
clone size: .
J gene: TRBJ2-7
D gene: TRBD1
CDR3 protein: CASSRGQGGEQYF
CDR3 DNA: TGCGCCAGCAGCCGCGGACAGGGCGGGGAGCAGTACTTC

V gene: TRBV3-1/TRBV3-2
clone size: .
J gene: TRBJ1-3
D gene: .
CDR3 protein: CASSQTRVKAGNTIYF
CDR3 DNA: TGTGCCAGCAGCCAAACCAGGGTTAAAGCTGGAAACACCATATATTTT

V gene: TRBV5-1
clone size: .
J gene: TRBJ2-3
D gene: TRBD2
CDR3 protein: CASSVTGTRGDTQYF
CDR3 DNA: TGCGCCAGCAGCGTTACCGGGACTAGAGGGGATACGCAGTATTTT

V gene: TRBV7-2
clone size: .
J gene: TRBJ1-5
D gene: .
CDR3 protein: CASSPQRGNQPQHF
CDR3 DNA: TGTGCCAGCAGCCCCCAGAGGGGGAATCAGCCCCAGCATTTT

V gene: TRBV3-1/TRBV3-2
clone size: .
J gene: TRBJ1-2
D gene: .
CDR3 protein: CASSQGGGAYGYTF
CDR3 DNA: TGTGCCAGCAGCCAAGGAGGGGGAGCCTATGGCTACACCTTC

V gene: TRBV7-9
clone size: .
J gene: TRBJ1-6
D gene: .
CDR3 protein: CASSFVLNSPLHF
CDR3 DNA: TGTGCCAGCAGCTTCGTCCTGAATTCACCCCTCCACTTT

V gene: TRBV3-1/TRBV3-2
clone size: .
J gene: TRBJ2-7
D gene: .
CDR3 protein: CASSQAGQMWQYF
CDR3 DNA: TGTGCCAGCAGCCAAGCGGGACAAATGTGGCAGTACTTC

V gene: TRBV30
clone size: .
J gene: TRBJ1-1
D gene: .
CDR3 protein: CASPQGNRETEAFF
CDR3 DNA: TGTGCCTCCCCCCAGGGGAACAGGGAGACTGAAGCTTTCTTT

V gene: TRBV28
clone size: .
J gene: TRBJ1-5
D gene: TRBD1
CDR3 protein: CASSPTGGLGGNQPQHF
CDR3 DNA: TGTGCCAGCAGTCCCACAGGGGGCCTAGGGGGCAATCAGCCCCAGCATTTT

V gene: TRBV24-1
clone size: .
J gene: TRBJ2-5
D gene: .
CDR3 protein: CATSDESETQYF
CDR3 DNA: TGTGCCACCAGTGATGAGTCAGAGACCCAGTACTTC

V gene: TRBV9
clone size: .
J gene: TRBJ1-4
D gene: TRBD1
CDR3 protein: CASSPQGGKLFF
CDR3 DNA: TGTGCCAGCAGCCCACAGGGGGGGAAACTGTTTTTT

V gene: TRBV7-3
clone size: .
J gene: TRBJ1-2
D gene: TRBD1
CDR3 protein: CASSPPGQEGYGYTF
CDR3 DNA: TGTGCCAGCAGCCCTCCGGGACAGGAGGGCTATGGCTACACCTTC

V gene: TRBV2
clone size: .
J gene: TRBJ2-7
D gene: TRBD1
CDR3 protein: CASRSQGLYEQYF
CDR3 DNA: TGTGCCAGCAGATCACAGGGGCTCTACGAGCAGTACTTC

V gene: TRBV5-8
clone size: .
J gene: TRBJ1-6
D gene: .
CDR3 protein: CASSLSGSYNSPLHF
CDR3 DNA: TGTGCCAGCAGCTTATCCGGCTCCTATAATTCACCCCTCCACTTT

V gene: TRBV3-1/TRBV3-2
clone size: .
J gene: TRBJ1-1
D gene: TRBD1
CDR3 protein: CASSQLTGDTEAFF
CDR3 DNA: TGTGCCAGCAGCCAACTGACAGGGGACACTGAAGCTTTCTTT

V gene: TRBV6-5
clone size: .
J gene: TRBJ1-5
D gene: .
CDR3 protein: CASSGQSVGQPQHF
CDR3 DNA: TGTGCCAGCAGCGGACAGAGCGTAGGTCAGCCCCAGCATTTT

V gene: TRBV6-2/TRBV6-3
clone size: .
J gene: TRBJ2-1
D gene: .
CDR3 protein: CASSYSDDYYNEQFF
CDR3 DNA: TGTGCCAGCAGTTACTCGGACGACTACTACAATGAGCAGTTCTTC

V gene: TRBV5-1
clone size: .
J gene: TRBJ2-1
D gene: TRBD1
CDR3 protein: CASSFFGRQGASMNEQFF
CDR3 DNA: TGCGCCAGCAGCTTTTTCGGGAGACAGGGGGCGAGTATGAATGAGCAGTTCTTC

V gene: TRBV18
clone size: few
J gene: TRBJ2-3
D gene: .
CDR3 protein: CASSPRQTSTDTQYF
CDR3 DNA: TGTGCCAGCTCACCACGGCAGACTAGCACAGATACGCAGTATTTT

V gene: TRBV28
clone size: .
J gene: TRBJ2-7
D gene: TRBD1
CDR3 protein: CASSLVYRGREQYF
CDR3 DNA: TGTGCCAGCAGTTTAGTATACAGGGGGCGTGAGCAGTACTTC

V gene: TRBV5-4
clone size: once
J gene: TRBJ1-4
D gene: .
CDR3 protein: CASSLFGVGEKLFF
CDR3 DNA: TGTGCCAGCAGCTTGTTCGGGGTGGGTGAAAAACTGTTTTTT

V gene: TRBV7-2
clone size: .
J gene: TRBJ2-3
D gene: .
CDR3 protein: CASSLSTDTQYF
CDR3 DNA: TGTGCCAGCAGCCTAAGCACAGATACGCAGTATTTT

V gene: TRBV30
clone size: .
J gene: TRBJ1-5
D gene: .
CDR3 protein: CAWSVIQPQGSSSNQPQHF
CDR3 DNA: TGTGCCTGGAGTGTAATCCAACCCCAGGGGAGTTCTAGCAATCAGCCCCAGCATTTT

V gene: TRBV2
clone size: .
J gene: TRBJ1-4
D gene: .
CDR3 protein: CAAAGGEKLFF
CDR3 DNA: TGTGCCGCAGCCGGGGGTGAAAAACTGTTTTTT

V gene: TRBV5-1
clone size: .
J gene: TRBJ2-7
D gene: .
CDR3 protein: CASSTGGGLANSYEQYF
CDR3 DNA: TGCGCCAGCAGCACCGGCGGCGGCCTAGCGAACTCCTACGAGCAGTACTTC

V gene: TRBV28
clone size: .
J gene: TRBJ1-1
D gene: .
CDR3 protein: CASTSPGMNTEAFF
CDR3 DNA: TGTGCCAGCACCAGCCCAGGGATGAACACTGAAGCTTTCTTT

V gene: TRBV5-1
clone size: .
J gene: TRBJ1-5
D gene: TRBD1
CDR3 protein: CASSVAGGTQPQHF
CDR3 DNA: TGCGCCAGCAGCGTGGCAGGGGGGACTCAGCCCCAGCATTTT

V gene: TRBV4-3
clone size: .
J gene: TRBJ2-3
D gene: TRBD1
CDR3 protein: CASSQVTTGGLRDTQYF
CDR3 DNA: TGCGCCAGCAGCCAAGTAACAACAGGGGGCCTGAGAGATACGCAGTATTTT

V gene: TRBV28
clone size: .
J gene: TRBJ2-7
D gene: .
CDR3 protein: CASRTWGSTYEQYF
CDR3 DNA: TGTGCCAGCAGAACTTGGGGCAGTACATACGAGCAGTACTTC

V gene: TRBV6-1
clone size: .
J gene: TRBJ2-3
D gene: TRBD2
CDR3 protein: CASSERGEGTQYF
CDR3 DNA: TGTGCCAGCAGTGAACGTGGGGAGGGTACGCAGTATTTT

V gene: TRBV27
clone size: .
J gene: TRBJ2-7
D gene: .
CDR3 protein: CASSLSHRYEQYF
CDR3 DNA: TGTGCCAGCAGTTTATCGCACAGATACGAGCAGTACTTC

V gene: TRBV5-1
clone size: .
J gene: TRBJ1-1
D gene: TRBD1
CDR3 protein: CASSWGGQGTEAFF
CDR3 DNA: TGCGCCAGCAGCTGGGGAGGACAGGGGACTGAAGCTTTCTTT

V gene: TRBV5-4
clone size: .
J gene: TRBJ1-6
D gene: TRBD1
CDR3 protein: CASRLGGQYNSPLHF
CDR3 DNA: TGTGCCAGCAGATTGGGGGGACAGTATAATTCACCCCTCCACTTT

V gene: TRBV6-1
clone size: .
J gene: TRBJ2-1
D gene: TRBD2
CDR3 protein: CASSESLAGLYNEQFF
CDR3 DNA: TGTGCCAGCAGTGAGAGTCTAGCGGGACTATACAATGAGCAGTTCTTC

V gene: TRBV10-1
clone size: few
J gene: TRBJ2-1
D gene: TRBD2
CDR3 protein: CASSALAGYNEQFF
CDR3 DNA: TGCGCCAGCAGTGCCCTAGCGGGATACAATGAGCAGTTCTTC

V gene: TRBV14
clone size: .
J gene: TRBJ1-1
D gene: .
CDR3 protein: CASSPADSEAFF
CDR3 DNA: TGTGCCAGCAGCCCCGCCGACAGTGAAGCTTTCTTT

V gene: TRBV3-1/TRBV3-2
clone size: once
J gene: TRBJ2-3
D gene: TRBD2
CDR3 protein: CASSLGLAGGTDTQYF
CDR3 DNA: TGTGCCAGCAGCCTAGGACTAGCGGGTGGCACAGATACGCAGTATTTT